This T cell receptor beta chain was recorded in a study of response to subunit inactivated influenza vaccine. TCRdb passed the RT-PCR reads through MiXCR, listing each CDR3 protein once. The table has 530,000 or so distinct CDR3 sequences, approximately 15% seen once. J gave up 5 bases and V 2 bases, and 5 bases lay outside the gene matches. The CDR3 length is 13 residues. Germline CDR1 and CDR2: DFQATT and SNEGSKA (reference sequence). Source: PBMCs from blood, taken approximately 12 days after vaccination. This TCR came from a man over 45 who received an inactivated influenza vaccine. This sequence joins TRBV20-1 and TRBJ1-1, with 7 nucleotides matching TRBD1. CDR3 residues: CSARSGQRTEAFF. The DNA of the CDR3 is TGCAGTGCTAGATCGGGACAGCGGACTGAAGCTTTCTTT.